This T cell receptor (beta chain) stems from a study of blood T cell repertoires in COVID-19 (dated by TCRdb to about 2020). For the wider study: Collaborator samples came from the United States, Italy and Spain and covered acute and convalescent phases of COVID-19. The material from the prospective study consisted of cDNA or gDNA derived from T cells, B-cell-depleted T cells, or PBMCs. Subjects who had been exposed to COVID-19, were actively infected with it, or had recovered from it provided the deeply sampled blood TCRbeta repertoires that made up the dataset. The repertoires were released in a freely available public database meant as a resource for research on the immune response to SARS-CoV-2. Samples were obtained from the ongoing ImmuneRACE study (first 160 participants) and from about 1,300 subjects provided by 6 global collaborators. Sample metadata almost always included a de-identified subject ID, COVID-19 status, age in years and sex. HLA class I and class II types, where available, came from metadata supplied by the sample provider rather than from assay-based typing.

Whole blood was collected in K2EDTA tubes by collaborating institutions according to the institutions' own protocols. Collaborator samples were shipped for TCRbeta analysis as frozen whole blood, isolated PBMCs, or DNA extracted from either sample type. To note about this clone: Its antigen is not yet known. No quality values exist for individual bases; no much larger clone is one base distant.

TCRbeta CDR3 regions were amplified from genomic DNA by means of the immunoSEQ Assay, a bias-controlled multiplex PCR. On the study's bioinformatics: Within the assay, amplification of reference gene primers was used to estimate how many nucleated cells each sample contained. Sequence reads were collapsed and filtered to measure the absolute abundance of every unique TCRbeta CDR3 rearrangement. For each sample, productive Simpson clonality was calculated as the square root of Simpson's diversity index across productive rearrangements. TCRdb carries this immuneACCESS record with in-frame sequences only. Its versions omit some clonotypes, under half of them owing to an unresolved V gene in the studies checked, with the rest unexplained. V and J calls and clone size follow that table, whereas D and trimming were derived from the DNA. Counted in this sample were roughly 35,000 clones; 70% to 85% of them appeared once. The ten largest clones add up to roughly 7.3% of the sample.

Summary of the overall study and its limitations: Clinical and demographic metadata were provided uncurated, with the amount varying by source and participant.

The sequenced sample consisted of peripheral blood. This TCR came from a woman in her fifties or sixties with acute or convalescent COVID-19.

CDR3 reads: CASSPGTSGGVTEETQYF. The DNA sequence is given as TGTGCCAGCAGCCCCGGGACTAGCGGGGGGGTCACCGAGGAGACCCAGTACTTC. The chain is assembled from TRBV11-2 and TRBJ2-5; TRBD2 fits 16 bases in the junction. Its CDR3 holds 18 amino acids, cysteine through phenylalanine. Of all the DNA, just the CDR3 is kept, 54 bases in frame from base 1. The germline V gene specifies SGHAT as CDR1 and FQNNGV as CDR2. For this chain, trimming is 5 bases at the V end and 5 bases at the J end, and the number of junction bases without a gene match is 11.